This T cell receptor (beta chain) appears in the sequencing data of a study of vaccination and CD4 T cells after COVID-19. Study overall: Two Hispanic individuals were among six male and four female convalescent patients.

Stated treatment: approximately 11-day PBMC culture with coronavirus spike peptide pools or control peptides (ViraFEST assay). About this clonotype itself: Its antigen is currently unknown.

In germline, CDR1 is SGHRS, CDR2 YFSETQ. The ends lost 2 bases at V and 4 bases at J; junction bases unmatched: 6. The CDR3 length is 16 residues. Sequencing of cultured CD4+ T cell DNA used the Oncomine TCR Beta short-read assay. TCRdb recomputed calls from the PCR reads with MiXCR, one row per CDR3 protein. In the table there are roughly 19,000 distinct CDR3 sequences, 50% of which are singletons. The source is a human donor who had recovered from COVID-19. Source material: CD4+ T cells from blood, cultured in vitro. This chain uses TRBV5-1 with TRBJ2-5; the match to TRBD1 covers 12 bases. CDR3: CASSFTGQGALETQYF. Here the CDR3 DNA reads TGCGCCAGCAGCTTTACGGGACAGGGGGCTCTAGAGACCCAGTACTTC.